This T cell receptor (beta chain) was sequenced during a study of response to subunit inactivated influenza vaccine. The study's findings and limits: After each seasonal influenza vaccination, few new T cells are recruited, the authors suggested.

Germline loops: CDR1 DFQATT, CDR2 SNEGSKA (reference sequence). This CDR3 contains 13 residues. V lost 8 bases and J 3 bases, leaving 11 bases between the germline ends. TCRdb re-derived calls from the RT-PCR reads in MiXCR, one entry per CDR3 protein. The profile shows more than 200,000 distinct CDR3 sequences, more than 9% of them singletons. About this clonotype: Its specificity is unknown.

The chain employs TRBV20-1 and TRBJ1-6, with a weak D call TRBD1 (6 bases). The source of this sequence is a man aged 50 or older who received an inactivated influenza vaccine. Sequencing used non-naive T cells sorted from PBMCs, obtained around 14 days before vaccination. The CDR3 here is CSSGTNYNSPLHF. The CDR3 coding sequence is TGCAGTTCCGGGACAAACTATAATTCACCCCTCCACTTT.